The T cell receptor (beta chain) under discussion was sequenced for a study of blood T cells in healthy people across ages. Study at large: Template switching picked up about one barcoded beta molecule for each two T cells.

This CDR3 has 17 amino acids. Trimming took 6 bases from V and 2 from J; bases not matched to a gene: 10. Germline loops: CDR1 SGHVS, CDR2 FNYEAQ. A second about 7 to 11 cycle PCR used barcoded and J-beta primers. TCRdb redid the calling of the 5' RACE reads with MiXCR, one entry per CDR3 protein. The sample gives about 650,000 distinct CDR3 sequences, roughly 32% of which show up once; 15% is in the top ten. The rearrangement joins TRBV7-6 to TRBJ2-1; 10 nucleotides agree with TRBD1. Material for sequencing was blood. The receptor's source is a woman aged 80 or over in good health. CDR3 DNA: TGTGCCAGCAGTTGGACCTCCGGGACAGGGGCCTACAATGAGCAGTTCTTC. Amino acid sequence: CASSWTSGTGAYNEQFF.